The entry that follows covers one T cell receptor beta chain sequence. Its target is not known. V lost 3 bases to trimming and J lost 3 bases, with 18 bases between them. The CDR3 is 17 residues long. Germline CDR1 is MGHDK and CDR2 is SYGVNS. Methods used by the authors: Out-of-frame sequences were removed, leaving a few million distinct TCRbeta sequences. Repertoires were generated with immunoSEQ multiplex PCR, while TCRdb's copy carries only in-frame clones and drops some. That table supplies the V and J calls and clone size; D and trimming were determined from the DNA. Found here are tens of thousands of clones, roughly four fifths of them singletons; the top ten hold about 0.6%. The sort gate was single viable CD3+CD4+CD8-CD45RO+ cells for memory CD4+ T cells. These data belong to a study of memory CD4+ T cells and cytomegalovirus serostatus. Regarding the study as a whole: Median bootstrapped AUC for CMV status was just over 0.94 originally, around 0.91 US-trained. The CMV-associated TCR signature appears largely within the CD4+ memory repertoire. CD4+ memory repertoires contained about 40% of the roughly 160 reported CMV TCRbeta sequences.

Sequences were obtained from memory CD4+ T cells from blood. The source is an adult in good health and CMV-seronegative. J is TRBJ1-5 and V is TRBV25-1; possible D gene TRBD1, 5 bases. For the CDR3, the DNA is TGTGCCAGCAGTGATCACGGGGACGGACAAAACAATCAGCCCCAGCATTTT. Its translation is CASSDHGDGQNNQPQHF.